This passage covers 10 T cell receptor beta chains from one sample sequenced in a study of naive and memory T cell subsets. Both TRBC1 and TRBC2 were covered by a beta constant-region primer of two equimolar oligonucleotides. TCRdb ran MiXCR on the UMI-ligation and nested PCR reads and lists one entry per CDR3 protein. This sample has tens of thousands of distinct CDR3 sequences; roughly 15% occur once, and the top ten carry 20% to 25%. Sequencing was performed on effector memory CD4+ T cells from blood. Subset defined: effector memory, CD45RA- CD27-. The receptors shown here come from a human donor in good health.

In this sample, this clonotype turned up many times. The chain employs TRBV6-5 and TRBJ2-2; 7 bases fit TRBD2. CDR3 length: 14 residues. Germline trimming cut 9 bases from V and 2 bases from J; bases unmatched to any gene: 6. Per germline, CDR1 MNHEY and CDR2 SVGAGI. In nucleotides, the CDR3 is TGTGCCAGTAGAATAGCGGGTAACACCGGGGAGCTGTTTTTT. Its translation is CASRIAGNTGELFF.

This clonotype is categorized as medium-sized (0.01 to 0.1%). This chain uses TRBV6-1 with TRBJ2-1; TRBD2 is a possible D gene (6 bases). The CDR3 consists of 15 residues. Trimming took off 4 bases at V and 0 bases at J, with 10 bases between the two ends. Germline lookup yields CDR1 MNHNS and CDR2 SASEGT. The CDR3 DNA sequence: TGTGCCAGCAGTGTGTCAGCGGGCTCCTACAATGAGCAGTTCTTC. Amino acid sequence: CASSVSAGSYNEQFF.

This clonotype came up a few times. CDR3 coding DNA: TGCAGTGCTAGATTAGCGGGAGGCGCAGATACGCAGTATTTT. Protein sequence: CSARLAGGADTQYF. The chain links TRBV20-1 to TRBJ2-3, with 10 bases lining up with TRBD2. The CDR3 consists of 14 residues. The V and J ends lost 2 bases and 4 bases, in that order; junction bases with no gene match: 3. The germline V gene has CDR1 DFQATT and CDR2 SNEGSKA (reference sequence).

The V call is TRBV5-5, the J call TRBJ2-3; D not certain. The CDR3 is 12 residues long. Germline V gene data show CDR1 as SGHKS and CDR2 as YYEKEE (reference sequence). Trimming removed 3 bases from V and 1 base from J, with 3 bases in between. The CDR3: CASSWGTDTQYF. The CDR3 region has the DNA TGTGCCAGCAGCTGGGGCACAGATACGCAGTATTTT.

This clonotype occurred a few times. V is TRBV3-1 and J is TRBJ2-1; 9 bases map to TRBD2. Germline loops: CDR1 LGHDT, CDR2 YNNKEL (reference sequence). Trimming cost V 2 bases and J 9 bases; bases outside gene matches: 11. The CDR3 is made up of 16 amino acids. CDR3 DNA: TGTGCCAGCAGCCAAAATCTAGCGGGGACCGGGGGTGAGCAGTTCTTC. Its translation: CASSQNLAGTGGEQFF.

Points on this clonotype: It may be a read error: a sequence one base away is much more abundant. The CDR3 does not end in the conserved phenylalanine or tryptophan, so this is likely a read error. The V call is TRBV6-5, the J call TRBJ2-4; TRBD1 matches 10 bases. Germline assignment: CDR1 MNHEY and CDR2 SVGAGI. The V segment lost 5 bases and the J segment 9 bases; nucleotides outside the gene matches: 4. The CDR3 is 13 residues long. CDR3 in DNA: TGTGCCAGCAGTGGACAGGGGGGCGGCATTCAGTACTCC. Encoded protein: CASSGQGGGIQYS.

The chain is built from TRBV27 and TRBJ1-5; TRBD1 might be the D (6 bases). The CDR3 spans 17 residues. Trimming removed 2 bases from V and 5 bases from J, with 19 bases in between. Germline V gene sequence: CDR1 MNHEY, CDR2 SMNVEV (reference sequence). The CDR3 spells CASSLRYRDGNYQPQHF. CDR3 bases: TGTGCCAGCAGTTTACGTTACAGGGACGGCAACTATCAGCCCCAGCATTTT.

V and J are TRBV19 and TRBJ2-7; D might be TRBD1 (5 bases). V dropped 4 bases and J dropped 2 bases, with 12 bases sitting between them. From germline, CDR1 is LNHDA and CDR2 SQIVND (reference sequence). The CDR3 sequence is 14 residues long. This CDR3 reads CASSNTGRTYEQYF. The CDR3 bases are TGTGCCAGTAGTAACACAGGCCGAACCTACGAGCAGTACTTC.

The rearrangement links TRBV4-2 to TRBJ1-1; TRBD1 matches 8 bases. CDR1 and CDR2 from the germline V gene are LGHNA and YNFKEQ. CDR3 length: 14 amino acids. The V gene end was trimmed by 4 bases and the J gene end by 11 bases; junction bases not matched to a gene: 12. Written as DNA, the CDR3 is TGTGCCAGCAGCCGTCCCAGGACAGGGATTGAGGCTTTCTTT. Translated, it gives CASSRPRTGIEAFF.

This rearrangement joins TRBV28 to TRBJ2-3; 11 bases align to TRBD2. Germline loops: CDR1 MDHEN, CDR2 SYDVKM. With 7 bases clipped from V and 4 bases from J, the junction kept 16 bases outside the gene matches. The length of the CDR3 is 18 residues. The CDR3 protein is CASTLRASGRRFPDTQYF. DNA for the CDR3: TGTGCCAGCACCTTGAGGGCTAGCGGGAGGAGGTTCCCAGATACGCAGTATTTT.